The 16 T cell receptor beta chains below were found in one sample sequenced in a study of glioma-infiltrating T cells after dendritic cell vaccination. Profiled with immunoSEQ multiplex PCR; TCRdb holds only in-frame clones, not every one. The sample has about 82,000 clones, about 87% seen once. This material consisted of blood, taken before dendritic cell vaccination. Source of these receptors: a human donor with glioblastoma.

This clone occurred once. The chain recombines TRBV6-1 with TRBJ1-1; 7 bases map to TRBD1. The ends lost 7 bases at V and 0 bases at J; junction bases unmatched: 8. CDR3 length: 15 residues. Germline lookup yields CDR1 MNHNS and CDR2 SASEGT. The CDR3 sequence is CASTLEGQVNTEAFF. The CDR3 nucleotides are TGTGCCAGCACCTTAGAAGGACAGGTGAACACTGAAGCTTTCTTT.

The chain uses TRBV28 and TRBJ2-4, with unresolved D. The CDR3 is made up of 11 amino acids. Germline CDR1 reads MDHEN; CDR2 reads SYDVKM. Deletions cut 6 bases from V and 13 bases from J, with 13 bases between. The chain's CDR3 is CASSPNRIQYF. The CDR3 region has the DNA TGTGCCAGCAGCCCCAACAGAATCCAGTACTTC.

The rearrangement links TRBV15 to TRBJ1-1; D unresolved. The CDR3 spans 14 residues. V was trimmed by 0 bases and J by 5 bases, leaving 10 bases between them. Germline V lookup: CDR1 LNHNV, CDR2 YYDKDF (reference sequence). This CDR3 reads CATSRDSAGTEAFF. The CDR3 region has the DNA TGTGCCACCAGCAGAGATTCTGCGGGAACTGAAGCTTTCTTT.

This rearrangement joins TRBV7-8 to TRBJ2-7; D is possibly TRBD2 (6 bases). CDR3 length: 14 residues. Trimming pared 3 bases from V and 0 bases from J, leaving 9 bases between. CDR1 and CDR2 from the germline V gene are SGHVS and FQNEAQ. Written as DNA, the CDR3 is TGTGCCAGCAGCTTCGGGGGACGCTCCTACGAGCAGTACTTC. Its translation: CASSFGGRSYEQYF.

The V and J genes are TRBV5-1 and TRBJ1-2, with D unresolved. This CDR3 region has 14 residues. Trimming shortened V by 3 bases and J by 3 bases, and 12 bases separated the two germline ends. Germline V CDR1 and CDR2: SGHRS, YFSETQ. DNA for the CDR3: TGCGCCAGCAGCTCGGTCCCGGTGGACTATGGCTACACCTTC. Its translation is CASSSVPVDYGYTF.

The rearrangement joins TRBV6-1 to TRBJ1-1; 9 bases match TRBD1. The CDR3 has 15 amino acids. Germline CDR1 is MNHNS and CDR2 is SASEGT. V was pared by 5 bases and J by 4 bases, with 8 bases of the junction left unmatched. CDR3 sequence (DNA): TGTGCCAGCAGTCCCCGGGACAGGGTGGGCACTGAAGCTTTCTTT. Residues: CASSPRDRVGTEAFF.

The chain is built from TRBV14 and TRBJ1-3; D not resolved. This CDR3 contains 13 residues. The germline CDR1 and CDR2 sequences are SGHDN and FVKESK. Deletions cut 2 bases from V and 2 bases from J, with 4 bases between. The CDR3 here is CASSQNTGNTIYF. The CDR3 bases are TGTGCCAGCAGCCAAAATACTGGAAACACCATATATTTT.

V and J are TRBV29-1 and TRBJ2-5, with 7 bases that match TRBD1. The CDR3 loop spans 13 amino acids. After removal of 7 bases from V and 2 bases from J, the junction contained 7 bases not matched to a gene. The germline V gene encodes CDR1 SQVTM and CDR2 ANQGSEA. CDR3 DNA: TGCAGCGCCTGGACAGGAGGTCAAGAGACCCAGTACTTC. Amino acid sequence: CSAWTGGQETQYF.

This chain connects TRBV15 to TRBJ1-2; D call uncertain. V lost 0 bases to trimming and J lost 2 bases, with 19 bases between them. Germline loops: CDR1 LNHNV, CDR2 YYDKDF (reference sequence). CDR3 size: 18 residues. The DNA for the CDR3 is TGTGCCACCAGCAGAGAAAGCGGCACATGGGCTAAGAACTATGGCTACACCTTC. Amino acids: CATSRESGTWAKNYGYTF.

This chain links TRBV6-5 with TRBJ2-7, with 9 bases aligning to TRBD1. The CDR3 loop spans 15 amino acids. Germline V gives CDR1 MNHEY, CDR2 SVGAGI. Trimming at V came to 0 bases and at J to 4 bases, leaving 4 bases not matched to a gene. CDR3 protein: CASSYSTGGAYEQYF. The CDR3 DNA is TGTGCCAGCAGTTACTCGACAGGGGGAGCGTACGAGCAGTACTTC.

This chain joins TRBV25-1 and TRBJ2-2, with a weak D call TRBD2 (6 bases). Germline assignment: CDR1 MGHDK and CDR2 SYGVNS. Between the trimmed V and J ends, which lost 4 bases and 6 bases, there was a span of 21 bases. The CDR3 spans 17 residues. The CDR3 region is CASSGPGRGVQAGELFF. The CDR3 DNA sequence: TGTGCCAGCAGTGGCCCCGGTCGCGGGGTACAGGCCGGGGAGCTGTTTTTT.

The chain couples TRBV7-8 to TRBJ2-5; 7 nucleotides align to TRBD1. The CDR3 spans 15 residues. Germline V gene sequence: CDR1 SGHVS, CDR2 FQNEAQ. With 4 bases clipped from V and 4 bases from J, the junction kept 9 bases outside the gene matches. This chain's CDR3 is CASSSGTDVRETQYF. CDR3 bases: TGTGCCAGCAGCTCCGGGACAGATGTTCGAGAGACCCAGTACTTC.

In DNA, the CDR3 is TGTGCCAGCAAATTAGATGGAGGGGACACTGAAGCTTTCTTT. This gives the protein CASKLDGGDTEAFF. V is TRBV11-2 and J is TRBJ1-1; a possible D gene is TRBD1 (5 bases). CDR1 is SGHAT and CDR2 is FQNNGV in the germline V gene. The CDR3 is 14 amino acids. V dropped 7 bases and J dropped 3 bases, with 15 bases sitting between them.

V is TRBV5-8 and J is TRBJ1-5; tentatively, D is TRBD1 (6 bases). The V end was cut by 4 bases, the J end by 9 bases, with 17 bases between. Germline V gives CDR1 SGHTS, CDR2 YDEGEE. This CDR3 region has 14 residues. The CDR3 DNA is TGTGCCAGCAGCGTGGACAGTCCAAGGGGGCCCCAGCATTTT. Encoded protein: CASSVDSPRGPQHF.

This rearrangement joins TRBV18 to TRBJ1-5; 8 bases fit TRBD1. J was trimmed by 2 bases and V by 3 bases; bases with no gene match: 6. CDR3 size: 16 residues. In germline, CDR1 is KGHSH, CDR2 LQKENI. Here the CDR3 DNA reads TGTGCCAGCTCACCGGGACAGGATAATGGCAATCAGCCCCAGCATTTT. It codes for CASSPGQDNGNQPQHF.

CDR3 nucleotide sequence: TGTGCCAGCAGCCCTGGCGGAGAGGGCACAGATACGCAGTATTTT. It encodes CASSPGGEGTDTQYF. This rearrangement joins TRBV7-6 to TRBJ2-3, with no clear D. Trimming shortened V by 5 bases and J by 1 base, and 13 bases separated the two germline ends. This CDR3 has 15 amino acids. Germline-derived CDR1 and CDR2 are SGHVS and FNYEAQ.